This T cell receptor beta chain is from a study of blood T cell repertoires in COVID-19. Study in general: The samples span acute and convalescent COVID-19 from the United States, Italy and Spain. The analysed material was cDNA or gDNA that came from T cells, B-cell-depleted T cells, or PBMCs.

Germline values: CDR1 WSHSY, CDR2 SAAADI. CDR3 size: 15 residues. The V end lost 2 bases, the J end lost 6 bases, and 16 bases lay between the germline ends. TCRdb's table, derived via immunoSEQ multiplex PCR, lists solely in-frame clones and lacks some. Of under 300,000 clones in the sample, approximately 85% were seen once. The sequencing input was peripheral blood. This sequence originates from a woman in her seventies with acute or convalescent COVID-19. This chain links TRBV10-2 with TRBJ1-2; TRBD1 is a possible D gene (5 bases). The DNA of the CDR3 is TGCGCCAGCAGTGAGATCTCTTGGGGGGGAAATGGCTACACCTTC. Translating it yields CASSEISWGGNGYTF.